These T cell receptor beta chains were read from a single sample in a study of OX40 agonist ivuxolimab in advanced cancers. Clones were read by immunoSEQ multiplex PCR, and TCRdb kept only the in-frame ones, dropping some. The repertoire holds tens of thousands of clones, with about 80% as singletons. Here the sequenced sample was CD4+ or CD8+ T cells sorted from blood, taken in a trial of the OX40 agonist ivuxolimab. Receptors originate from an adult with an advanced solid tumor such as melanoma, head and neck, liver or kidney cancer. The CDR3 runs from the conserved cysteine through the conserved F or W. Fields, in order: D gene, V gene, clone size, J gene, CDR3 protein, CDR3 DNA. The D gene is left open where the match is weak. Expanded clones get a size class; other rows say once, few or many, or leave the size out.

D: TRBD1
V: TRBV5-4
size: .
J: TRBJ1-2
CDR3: CASSLEGDRAGYTF
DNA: TGTGCCAGCAGCTTGGAGGGGGACAGGGCTGGCTACACCTTC

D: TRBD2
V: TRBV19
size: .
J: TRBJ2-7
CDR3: CASSTGTSGTYEQYF
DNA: TGTGCCAGTAGTACCGGGACTAGCGGTACCTACGAGCAGTACTTC

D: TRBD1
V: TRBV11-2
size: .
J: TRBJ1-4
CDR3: CASTRQGWEKLFF
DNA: TGTGCCAGCACCCGACAGGGCTGGGAAAAACTGTTTTTT

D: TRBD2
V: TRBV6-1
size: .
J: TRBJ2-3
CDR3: CASGTSGSTDTQYF
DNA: TGTGCCAGCGGGACTAGCGGGAGCACAGATACGCAGTATTTT

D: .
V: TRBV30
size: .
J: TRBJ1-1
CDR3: CAWSVWTGNTEAFF
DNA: TGTGCCTGGAGCGTCTGGACGGGGAACACTGAAGCTTTCTTT

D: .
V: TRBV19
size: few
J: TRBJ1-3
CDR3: CASSIINTIYF
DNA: TGTGCCAGTAGTATAATCAACACCATATATTTT

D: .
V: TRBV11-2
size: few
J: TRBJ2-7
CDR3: CASSVSYEQYF
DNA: TGTGCCAGCAGCGTCTCCTACGAGCAGTACTTC

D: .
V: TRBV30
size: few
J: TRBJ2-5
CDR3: CALESGETQYF
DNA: TGTGCCTTGGAATCGGGAGAGACCCAGTACTTC

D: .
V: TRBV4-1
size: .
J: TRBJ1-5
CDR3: CASSQGGNQPQHF
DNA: TGCGCCAGCAGCCAAGGGGGCAATCAGCCCCAGCATTTT

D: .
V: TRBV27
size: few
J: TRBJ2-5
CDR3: CASSLGRGGSAPIYF
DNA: TGTGCCAGCAGTTTGGGTCGTGGGGGGTCGGCCCCGATTTACTTC

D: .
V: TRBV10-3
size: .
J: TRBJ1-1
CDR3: CAISESGANTEAFF
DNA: TGTGCCATCAGTGAGTCGGGAGCGAACACTGAAGCTTTCTTT

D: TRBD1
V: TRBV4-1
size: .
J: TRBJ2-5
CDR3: CASSPLDRGLQETQYF
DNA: TGCGCCAGCAGCCCCCTGGACAGGGGACTCCAAGAGACCCAGTACTTC